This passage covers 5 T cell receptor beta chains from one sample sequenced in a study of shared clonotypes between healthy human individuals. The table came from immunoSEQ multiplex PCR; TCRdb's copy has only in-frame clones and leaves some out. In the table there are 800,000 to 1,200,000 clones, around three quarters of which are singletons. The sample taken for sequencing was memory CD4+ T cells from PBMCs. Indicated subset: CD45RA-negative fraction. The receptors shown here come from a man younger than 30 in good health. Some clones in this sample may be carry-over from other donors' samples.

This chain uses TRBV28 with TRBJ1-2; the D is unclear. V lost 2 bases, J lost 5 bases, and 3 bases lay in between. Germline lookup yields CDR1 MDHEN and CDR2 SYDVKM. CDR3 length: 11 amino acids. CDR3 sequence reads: CASSLKYGYTF. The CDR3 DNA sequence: TGTGCCAGCAGTTTAAAGTATGGCTACACCTTC.

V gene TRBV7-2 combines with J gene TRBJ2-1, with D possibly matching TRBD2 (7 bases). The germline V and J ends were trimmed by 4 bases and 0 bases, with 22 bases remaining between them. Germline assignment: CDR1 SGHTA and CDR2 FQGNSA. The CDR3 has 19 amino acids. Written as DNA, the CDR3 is TGTGCCAGCAGCTCGGGCGGGGGACACCGAACAAGCTCCTACAATGAGCAGTTCTTC. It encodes CASSSGGGHRTSSYNEQFF. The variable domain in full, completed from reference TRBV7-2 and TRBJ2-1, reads GAGVSQSPSNKVTEKGKDVELRCDPISGHTALYWYRQSLGQGLEFLIYFQGNSAPDKSGLPSDRFSAERTGGSVSTLTIQRTQQEDSAVYLCASSSGGGHRTSSYNEQFFGPGTRLTVL.

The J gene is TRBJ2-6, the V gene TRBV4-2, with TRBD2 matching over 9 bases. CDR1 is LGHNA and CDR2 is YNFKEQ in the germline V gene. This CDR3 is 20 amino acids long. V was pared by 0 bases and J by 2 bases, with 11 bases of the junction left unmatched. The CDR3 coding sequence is TGTGCCAGCAGCCAAGAGGGGAGAGCGGGAGGCACGCCTGGGGCCAACGTCCTGACTTTC. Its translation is CASSQEGRAGGTPGANVLTF.

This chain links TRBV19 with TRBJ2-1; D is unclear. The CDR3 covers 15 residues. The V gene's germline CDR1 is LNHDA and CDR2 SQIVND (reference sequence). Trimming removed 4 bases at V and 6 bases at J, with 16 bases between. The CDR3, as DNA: TGTGCCAGTAGTACCGTAGCCGGCTACAGCAATGAGCAGTTCTTC. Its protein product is CASSTVAGYSNEQFF. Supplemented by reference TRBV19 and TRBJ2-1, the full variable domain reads DGGITQSPKYLFRKEGQNVTLSCEQNLNHDAMYWYRQDPGQGLRLIYYSQIVNDFQKGDIAEGYSVSREKKESFPLTVTSAQKNPTAFYLCASSTVAGYSNEQFFGPGTRLTVL.

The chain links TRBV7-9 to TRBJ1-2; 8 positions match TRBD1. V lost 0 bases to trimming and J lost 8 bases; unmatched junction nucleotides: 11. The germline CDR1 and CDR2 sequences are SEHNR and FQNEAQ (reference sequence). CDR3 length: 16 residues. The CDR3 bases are TGTGCCAGCAGCTTAGCGACAGAGGACAGGGTCAGGGGCTACACCTTC. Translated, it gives CASSLATEDRVRGYTF. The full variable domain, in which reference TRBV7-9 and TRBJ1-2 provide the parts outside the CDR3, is DTGVSQNPRHKITKRGQNVTFRCDPISEHNRLYWYRQTLGQGPEFLTYFQNEAQLEKSRLLSDRFSAERPKGSFSTLEIQRTEQGDSAMYLCASSLATEDRVRGYTFGSGTRLTVV.